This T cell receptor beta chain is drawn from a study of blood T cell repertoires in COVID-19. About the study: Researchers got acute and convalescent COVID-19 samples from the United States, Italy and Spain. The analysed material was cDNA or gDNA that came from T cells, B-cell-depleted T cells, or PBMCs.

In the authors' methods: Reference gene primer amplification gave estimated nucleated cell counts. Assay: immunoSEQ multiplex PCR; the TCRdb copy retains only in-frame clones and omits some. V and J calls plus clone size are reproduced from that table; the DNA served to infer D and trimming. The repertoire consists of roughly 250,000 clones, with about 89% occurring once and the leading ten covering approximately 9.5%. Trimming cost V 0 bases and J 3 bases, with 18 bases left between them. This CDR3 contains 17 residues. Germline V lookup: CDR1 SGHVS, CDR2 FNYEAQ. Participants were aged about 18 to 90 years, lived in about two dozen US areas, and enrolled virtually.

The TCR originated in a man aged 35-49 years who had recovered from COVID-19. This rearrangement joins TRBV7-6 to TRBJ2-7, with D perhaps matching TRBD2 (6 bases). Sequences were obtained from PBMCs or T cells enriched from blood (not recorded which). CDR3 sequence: CASSLAPRGKRNYEQYF. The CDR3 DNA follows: TGTGCCAGCAGCTTAGCGCCTCGGGGGAAAAGAAACTACGAGCAGTACTTC.